This entry concerns a single T cell receptor beta chain. The antigen is unknown. The CDR3 spans 15 residues. The V segment lost 3 bases and the J segment 2 bases; nucleotides outside the gene matches: 5. CDR1 and CDR2 from the germline V gene are LNHDA and SQIVND (reference sequence). This record belongs to a study of siplizumab effects on memory and regulatory T cells. Method: immunoSEQ multiplex PCR; TCRdb's copy keeps in-frame clones and lacks some. The sample records some 73,000 clones, 93% being singletons. Whole-study findings and limits: In the presence of siplizumab, alloreactive sequences traceable to unstimulated CD4+ memory cells were significantly reduced.

This sequence originates from a human donor in good health. The rearrangement links TRBV19 to TRBJ2-3; 7 bases match TRBD2. Sequencing was carried out using CD8+ T cells sorted from blood. The CDR3 nucleotides are TGTGCCAGTAGTATCACGGGGGGTACCACAGATACGCAGTATTTT. Protein sequence: CASSITGGTTDTQYF.